The present entry profiles one T cell receptor (beta chain) with its context. Its specificity is unknown. The sample originates from a study of blood T cells in healthy people across ages. Background on the study: Template switching caught about one barcoded beta molecule for each two T cells. Study-level findings and limits: Using unsorted PBMCs precluded a conclusive naive versus antigen-experienced comparison. While age rose, TCR beta diversity per million T cells dropped in a roughly linear way.

It was with a sample-barcoded 5' primer and a J-beta primer mix that a second PCR of roughly 7 to 12 cycles was run. Each cDNA molecule was tagged by a template-switch adaptor with 12 random nucleotides. TCRdb re-analysed the 5' RACE reads in MiXCR, keeping a single row per CDR3 protein. Here the sample spans 630,000 or so distinct CDR3 sequences, 32% being singletons. The CDR3 runs to 14 residues. The receptor was isolated from a woman of 80 years or more in good health. Sequencing was carried out using blood. The rearrangement links TRBV12-3 or TRBV12-4 to TRBJ2-5, with D uncertain. With the DNA end fitting TRBJ2-7 better, the J assignment may be wrong. The CDR3: CASLIRTSAYEQYF. The CDR3 coding sequence is TGTGCCAGCTTGATCAGAACGTCGGCCTACGAGCAGTACTTC.